This TCR beta chain was captured in a study of blood T cells in healthy people across ages. There are a few counts of this clonotype. Primed by a sample-barcoded 5' primer and a J-beta primer mix, a second PCR proceeded for 7 to 11 cycles. Samples each returned at least 3 million CDR3-containing paired-end reads. TCRdb reprocessed the 5' RACE reads with MiXCR, giving one entry per CDR3 protein. The repertoire consists of 2 million or so distinct CDR3 sequences, with roughly 50% occurring once and the leading ten covering about 2.1%. Germline CDR1 SGHTA, CDR2 FQGNSA. The CDR3 is 15 amino acids. V was cut by 1 base and J by 4 bases, with 13 bases left in between.

This sequence joins TRBV7-2 and TRBJ1-2; D remains ambiguous. The specimen was blood. The TCR originated in a woman between 40 and 55 years old in good health. CDR3 region: CASSLDQREGYGYTF. The CDR3 nucleotides are TGTGCCAGCAGCTTAGACCAGAGGGAGGGCTATGGCTACACCTTC.